The 28 T cell receptor beta chains presented below share a single source sample, sequenced in a study of identical twins' blood T cells. TCRdb re-called the 5' RACE reads through MiXCR, storing one row per CDR3 protein. Here the sample spans 350,000 to 450,000 distinct CDR3 sequences, roughly 31% being singletons. The specimen was PBMCs. Source of these receptors: a woman between 18 and 49 years old in good health.

This clonotype turned up a few times. V and J are TRBV5-1 and TRBJ1-2, with TRBD1 as a possible D gene (6 bases). Trimming pared 5 bases from V and 8 bases from J, leaving 16 bases between. This CDR3 comprises 13 residues. The germline gives CDR1 SGHRS, CDR2 YFSETQ. The CDR3 DNA is TGCGCCAGCAGTTTTGGAGGGGGGAAGGGCTACACCTTC. It is translated as CASSFGGGKGYTF. Full variable domain (missing parts from reference TRBV5-1 and TRBJ1-2): KAGVTQTPRYLIKTRGQQVTLSCSPISGHRSVSWYQQTPGQGLQFLFEYFSETQRNKGNFPGRFSGRQFSNSRSEMNVSTLELGDSALYLCASSFGGGKGYTFGSGTRLTVV.

J is TRBJ2-2 and V is TRBV7-2; D not resolved. The CDR3 is made up of 13 amino acids. Germline V gives CDR1 SGHTA, CDR2 FQGNSA. Trimming removed 6 bases at V and 3 bases at J, with 8 bases between. CDR3 nucleotide sequence: TGTGCCAGCAGACGTGGAGACACCGGGGAGCTGTTTTTT. This translates into CASRRGDTGELFF.

This clonotype was seen a few times. This chain links TRBV20-1 with TRBJ1-1; 9 bases align to TRBD1. The CDR3 has 14 residues. Germline assignment: CDR1 DFQATT and CDR2 SNEGSKA (reference sequence). V trimming: 6 bases; J trimming: 3 bases; junction bases outside the gene matches: 8. The CDR3 nucleotides are TGCAGTGCCTCACAGGGGGCGCAGGACACTGAAGCTTTCTTT. Its protein is CSASQGAQDTEAFF.

The chain carries TRBV29-1 and TRBJ2-3; perhaps TRBD1 as D (6 bases). Germline values: CDR1 SQVTM, CDR2 ANQGSEA. Trimming removed 2 bases at V and 4 bases at J, with 13 bases between. The CDR3 runs to 14 residues. The DNA for the CDR3 is TGCAGCGTTGAAAGAGGAGAGGGGGCAGATACGCAGTATTTT. Amino acids: CSVERGEGADTQYF.

This clonotype has more than one count but fewer than ten. CDR3 loop: CASKTGTGSYNSPLHF. The CDR3 DNA follows: TGTGCCAGTAAGACCGGGACAGGGTCCTATAATTCACCCCTCCACTTT. The chain combines TRBV19 with TRBJ1-6; 9 nucleotides agree with TRBD1. This CDR3 contains 16 residues. J was trimmed by 1 base and V by 7 bases; bases with no gene match: 5. The V gene's germline CDR1 is LNHDA and CDR2 SQIVND (reference sequence).

This clonotype was picked up a small number of times. The chain joins TRBV29-1 to TRBJ2-3; D is uncertain. Trimming removed 0 bases from V and 1 base from J, with 8 bases in between. This CDR3 contains 14 residues. The germline CDR1 and CDR2 sequences are SQVTM and ANQGSEA. Here the CDR3 reads CSVEEPMCTDTQYF. The CDR3 DNA reads as TGCAGCGTTGAAGAACCGATGTGCACAGATACGCAGTATTTT.

The chain combines TRBV2 with TRBJ2-3; tentatively, D is TRBD2 (7 bases). V shed 4 bases and J shed 3 bases, with 17 bases lying between them. Per the germline V gene, CDR1 is SNHLY and CDR2 is FYNNEI. The CDR3 extends over 16 amino acids. For the CDR3, the DNA is TGTGCCAGCAGTGGGAAAGCGGGACAACGGACAGATACGCAGTATTTT. Amino acid sequence: CASSGKAGQRTDTQYF.

There are many counts of this clonotype. The CDR3 bases are TGTGCCAGCAGGGCCGACAGGGGGGGATTGAACACCGGGGAGCTGTTTTTT. Protein sequence: CASRADRGGLNTGELFF. The chain employs TRBV6-5 and TRBJ2-2; 9 bases fit TRBD1. The V segment lost 6 bases and the J segment 1 base; nucleotides outside the gene matches: 9. This CDR3 spans 17 amino acids. Germline V gene lookup returns CDR1 MNHEY and CDR2 SVGAGI.

This chain joins TRBV2 and TRBJ1-5; 9 bases fit TRBD1. The CDR3 consists of 14 residues. Germline lookup yields CDR1 SNHLY and CDR2 FYNNEI. The trim removed 6 bases at V and 7 bases at J, leaving 7 bases unmatched. CDR3 nucleotides: TGTGCCAGCAGACAGACAGGGGGAGGACAGCCCCAGCATTTT. Encoded protein: CASRQTGGGQPQHF.

This clonotype was observed a few times. The rearrangement joins TRBV29-1 to TRBJ1-3; D might be TRBD1 (5 bases). The CDR3 has 13 amino acids. Trimming shortened V by 7 bases and J by 7 bases, and 17 bases separated the two germline ends. The germline V gene encodes CDR1 SQVTM and CDR2 ANQGSEA. The CDR3 bases are TGCAGCGCCCCGGGACCCGATGGGAACACCATATATTTT. Protein sequence: CSAPGPDGNTIYF.

This clonotype was detected a few times. CDR3 residues: CASSQVYYYEQYF. The CDR3 DNA follows: TGTGCCAGCAGCCAAGTATACTACTACGAGCAGTACTTC. The chain has TRBV14 and TRBJ2-7; D unclear. This CDR3 spans 13 amino acids. CDR1 SGHDN and CDR2 FVKESK come from the germline V gene. V was clipped by 1 base and J by 3 bases, with 7 bases between them.

The CDR3 DNA is TGTGCTAGTGGTTTGTCTGACTATGGCTACACCTTC. Encoded protein: CASGLSDYGYTF. The chain employs TRBV12-5 and TRBJ1-2, with D unclear. Germline V gene data show CDR1 as LGHNT and CDR2 as FRNRAP. V gave up 2 bases and J gave up 3 bases, with 4 bases separating them. The CDR3 is 12 amino acids.

In its sample, this clonotype was seen a few times. The V and J genes are TRBV5-5 and TRBJ2-1, with D hard to call. Trimming pared 2 bases from V and 10 bases from J, leaving 13 bases between. This CDR3 contains 13 residues. The germline V gene has CDR1 SGHKS and CDR2 YYEKEE (reference sequence). This CDR3 is CASSFGSPREQFF. In DNA, the CDR3 is TGTGCCAGCAGCTTTGGTAGCCCACGGGAGCAGTTCTTC.

This clonotype was counted many times. V and J are TRBV29-1 and TRBJ1-1, with TRBD1 matching over 8 bases. Germline CDR1 and CDR2: SQVTM and ANQGSEA. This CDR3 is built from 13 residues. Unmatched junction bases numbered 3, after V lost 6 bases and J lost 0 bases. DNA for the CDR3: TGCAGCGTGTCACAGGGGGTGAACACTGAAGCTTTCTTT. This encodes CSVSQGVNTEAFF.

This clonotype was recorded a few times. V is TRBV5-6 and J is TRBJ2-7; unclear D gene. V was trimmed by 2 bases and J by 5 bases, leaving 11 bases between them. The CDR3 is 13 residues long. Germline V CDR1 and CDR2: SGHDT, YYEEEE. CDR3 in DNA: TGTGCCAGCAGCTTTTCAGGTCACCACGAGCAGTACTTC. It translates to CASSFSGHHEQYF.

This sequence joins TRBV6-5 and TRBJ1-6; D ambiguous. The V gene lost 6 bases and the J gene lost 15 bases, with 21 bases spanning the gap. The CDR3 sequence is 14 residues long. The germline gives CDR1 MNHEY, CDR2 SVGAGI. The CDR3 spells CASSRTSRAPDLHF. CDR3 in DNA: TGTGCCAGCAGCCGAACTTCCCGGGCCCCGGACCTCCACTTT.

This clonotype appeared a few times. The chain links TRBV10-3 to TRBJ1-1, with 10 bases fitting TRBD1. This CDR3 has 14 amino acids. CDR1 is ENHRY, CDR2 SYGVKD, per germline. Losses at the gene ends were 6 bases for V and 2 bases for J; bases not matched to a gene: 3. CDR3 amino acids: CAISRDRGNTEAFF. The CDR3 DNA follows: TGTGCCATCAGCCGGGACAGGGGAAACACTGAAGCTTTCTTT.

This clonotype was counted a few times. The chain couples TRBV9 to TRBJ2-3; perhaps TRBD2 as D (5 bases). V lost 3 bases to trimming and J lost 2 bases, with 13 bases between them. In germline, CDR1 is SGDLS, CDR2 YYNGEE. The CDR3 runs 15 residues. DNA for the CDR3: TGTGCCAGCAGCGCCTCCCTAGCCGTCACAGATACGCAGTATTTT. As protein: CASSASLAVTDTQYF. The full variable domain, its missing parts supplied by reference TRBV9 and TRBJ2-3, is DSGVTQTPKHLITATGQRVTLRCSPRSGDLSVYWYQQSLDQGLQFLIQYYNGEERAKGNILERFSAQQFPDLHSELNLSSLELGDSALYFCASSASLAVTDTQYFGPGTRLTVL.

V usage is TRBV6-1 and J usage is TRBJ1-2, with D perhaps TRBD1 (6 bases). Germline V gene sequence: CDR1 MNHNS, CDR2 SASEGT. This CDR3 is 14 amino acids long. V was cut by 5 bases and J by 4 bases, with 14 bases left in between. CDR3 DNA: TGTGCCAGCAGTACAGACAGGCTTGTCTATGGCTACACCTTC. Translated, it gives CASSTDRLVYGYTF.

This clonotype turned up a few times. V gene TRBV18 combines with J gene TRBJ2-3; D not certain. CDR3 length: 14 amino acids. V was trimmed by 2 bases and J by 1 base, leaving 7 bases between them. Germline assignment: CDR1 KGHSH and CDR2 LQKENI. CDR3 sequence: CASSPSTGTDTQYF. The DNA for the CDR3 is TGTGCCAGCTCACCAAGCACAGGCACAGATACGCAGTATTTT.

This clonotype was recorded a few times. The rearrangement links TRBV20-1 to TRBJ1-2; D is ambiguous. This CDR3 spans 13 amino acids. Germline CDR1 DFQATT, CDR2 SNEGSKA (reference sequence). The V end lost 6 bases, the J end lost 6 bases, and 17 bases lay between the germline ends. CDR3 amino acids: CSALPTTIHGYTF. CDR3 sequence (DNA): TGCAGTGCCCTCCCGACCACCATCCATGGCTACACCTTC.

This clonotype was counted a few times. The V call is TRBV20-1, the J call TRBJ2-1, with 7 bases lining up with TRBD1. This CDR3 is 15 amino acids long. The germline CDR1 and CDR2 sequences are DFQATT and SNEGSKA (reference sequence). V shed 4 bases, J shed 7 bases, and the junction held 13 bases outside the gene matches. DNA of the CDR3: TGCAGTGCTACCCCTCGAGCAACAGGGGTGAATGAGCAGTTCTTC. Its translation is CSATPRATGVNEQFF.

This clonotype was counted many times. The chain combines TRBV7-8 with TRBJ2-1; D call uncertain. The CDR3 has 15 amino acids. V lost 6 bases and J 0 bases, leaving 12 bases between the germline ends. CDR1 and CDR2 (germline): SGHVS, FQNEAQ. In DNA, the CDR3 is TGTGCCAGCAGTCCGATCCAGAGCTCCTACAATGAGCAGTTCTTC. This translates into CASSPIQSSYNEQFF.

V usage is TRBV11-2 and J usage is TRBJ1-2; a possible D gene is TRBD1 (5 bases). Trimming pared 5 bases from V and 8 bases from J, leaving 18 bases between. There are 14 residues in the CDR3. CDR1 and CDR2 (germline): SGHAT, FQNNGV. This CDR3 is CASSPTSQGSGYTF. CDR3 DNA: TGTGCCAGCAGCCCCACATCCCAGGGAAGCGGCTACACCTTC. The complete variable domain, with remaining parts taken from reference TRBV11-2 and TRBJ1-2, reads EAGVAQSPRYKIIEKRQSVAFWCNPISGHATLYWYQQILGQGPKLLIQFQNNGVVDDSQLPKDRFSAERLKGVDSTLKIQPAKLEDSAVYLCASSPTSQGSGYTFGSGTRLTVV.

The chain carries TRBV5-1 and TRBJ2-3, with a weak D call TRBD2 (5 bases). Trimming stripped 3 bases from V and 4 bases from J, with 9 bases between. From germline, CDR1 is SGHRS and CDR2 YFSETQ. This CDR3 is built from 13 residues. CDR3 loop: CASSWTQADTQYF. CDR3 nucleotides: TGCGCCAGCAGCTGGACTCAAGCAGATACGCAGTATTTT.

The chain has TRBV20-1 and TRBJ2-1; the match to TRBD2 covers 8 bases. The CDR3 extends over 15 amino acids. The germline gives CDR1 DFQATT, CDR2 SNEGSKA (reference sequence). J was trimmed by 2 bases and V by 3 bases; bases with no gene match: 6. The CDR3 DNA reads as TGCAGTGCTAGGACCGGGACTAGGACCTACAATGAGCAGTTCTTC. Its protein is CSARTGTRTYNEQFF.

The chain carries TRBV5-1 and TRBJ2-6; no clear D gene. The V gene's germline CDR1 is SGHRS and CDR2 YFSETQ. The CDR3 extends over 17 amino acids. V was cut by 0 bases and J by 0 bases, with 10 bases left in between. CDR3 in amino acids: CASSLGRRSSGANVLTF. In DNA, the CDR3 is TGCGCCAGCAGCTTGGGCAGGAGAAGCTCTGGGGCCAACGTCCTGACTTTC.

The chain recombines TRBV20-1 with TRBJ2-2, with D unclear. Trimming shortened V by 3 bases and J by 6 bases, and 14 bases separated the two germline ends. The germline V gene has CDR1 DFQATT and CDR2 SNEGSKA (reference sequence). The CDR3 is 14 residues long. This CDR3 is CSASKTGDAGELFF. CDR3 nucleotide sequence: TGCAGTGCTAGTAAGACTGGAGATGCCGGGGAGCTGTTTTTT.